This note documents a single T cell receptor (beta chain) sequence. No antigen is known for it. No base-level quality is on record; no much larger clone is a single base apart. These data belong to a study of patients and donors after allogeneic stem cell transplantation (dated by TCRdb to 2018 to 2021). The receptor library was made with RT-PCR. Sequencing relied on a NextSeq 550. TCRdb passed the public sequencing reads through fastp at Q25 and MiXCR, retaining productive beta sequences. Rows matching on CDR3 protein sequence are summarized as one entry with the most common DNA and genes. The sample table lists about 89,000 distinct CDR3 sequences, around 48% of them with a count of one. Jointly, the top ten make up 60% to 75% of the sample. The germline V and J ends show losses of 4 bases and 4 bases respectively, and no gene match explains 6 bases of the junction. The germline V gene specifies SGHRS as CDR1 and YFSETQ as CDR2. The cysteine opens and the phenylalanine closes a CDR3 of 15 amino acids. The sequence is cut down to CDR3 DNA, 45 bases in frame from base 1.

What was sequenced was blood, either unsorted or a sorted T cell fraction (not recorded which). The origin of this receptor is a human donor who was either an allogeneic HSCT recipient or a stem cell or donor lymphocyte infusion donor (not recorded which). It is not recorded whose cells these are; they may come from a transplant donor. The chain employs TRBV5-1 and TRBJ1-4; 8 junctional bases match TRBD1. CDR3 sequence: CASSTSTGDNEKLFF. The DNA sequence is given as TGCGCCAGCAGCACATCGACAGGGGATAATGAAAAACTGTTTTTT.